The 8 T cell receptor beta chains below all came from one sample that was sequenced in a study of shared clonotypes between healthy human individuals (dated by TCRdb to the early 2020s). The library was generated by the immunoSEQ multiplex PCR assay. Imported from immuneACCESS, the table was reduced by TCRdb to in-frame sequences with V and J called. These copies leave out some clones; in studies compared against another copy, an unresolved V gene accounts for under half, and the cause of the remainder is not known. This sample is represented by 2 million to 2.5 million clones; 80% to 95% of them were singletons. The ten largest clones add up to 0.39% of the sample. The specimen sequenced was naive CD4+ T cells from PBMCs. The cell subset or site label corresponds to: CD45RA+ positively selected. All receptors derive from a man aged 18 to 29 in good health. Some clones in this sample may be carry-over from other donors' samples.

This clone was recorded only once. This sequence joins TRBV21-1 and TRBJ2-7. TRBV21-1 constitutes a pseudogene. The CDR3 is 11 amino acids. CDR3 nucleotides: TGTGCCAGCAGCAAAATGCCCACGCAGTACTTC. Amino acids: CASSKMPTQYF.

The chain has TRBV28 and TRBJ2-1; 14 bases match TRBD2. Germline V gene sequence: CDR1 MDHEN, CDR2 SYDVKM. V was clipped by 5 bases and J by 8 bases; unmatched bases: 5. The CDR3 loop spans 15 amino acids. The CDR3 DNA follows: TGTGCCAGCAGTCCGACTAGCGGGAGGGCCGATGAGCAGTTCTTC. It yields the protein CASSPTSGRADEQFF.

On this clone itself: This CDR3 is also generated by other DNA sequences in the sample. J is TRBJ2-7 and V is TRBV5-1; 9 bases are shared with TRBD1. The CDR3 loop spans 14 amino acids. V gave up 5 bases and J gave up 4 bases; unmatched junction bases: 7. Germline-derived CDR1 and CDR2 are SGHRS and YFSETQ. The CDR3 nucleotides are TGCGCCAGCAGTTCGGGACAGGGCTCGTACGAGCAGTACTTC. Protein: CASSSGQGSYEQYF.

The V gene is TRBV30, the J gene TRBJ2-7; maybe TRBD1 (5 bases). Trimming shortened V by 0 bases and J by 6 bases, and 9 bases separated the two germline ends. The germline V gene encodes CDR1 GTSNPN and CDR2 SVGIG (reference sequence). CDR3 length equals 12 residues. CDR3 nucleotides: TGTGCCTGGAGTGTCAGGGCATTCGAGCAGTACTTC. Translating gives CAWSVRAFEQYF. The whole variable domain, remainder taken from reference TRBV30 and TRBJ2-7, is SQTIHQWPATLVQPVGSPLSLECTVEGTSNPNLYWYRQAAGRGLQLLFYSVGIGQISSEVPQNLSASRPQDRQFILSSKKLLLSDSGFYLCAWSVRAFEQYFGPGTRLTVT.

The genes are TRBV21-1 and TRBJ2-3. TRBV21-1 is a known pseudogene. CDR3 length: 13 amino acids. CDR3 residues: CASSIVSAYTQYF. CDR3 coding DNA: TGTGCCAGCAGCATCGTTTCCGCCTATACGCAGTATTTT.

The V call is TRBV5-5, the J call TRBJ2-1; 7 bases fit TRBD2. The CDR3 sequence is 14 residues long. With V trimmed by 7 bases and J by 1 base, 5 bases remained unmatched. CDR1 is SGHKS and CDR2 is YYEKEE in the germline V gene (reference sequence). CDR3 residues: CASFLAESYNEQFF. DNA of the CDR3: TGTGCCAGCTTCCTAGCGGAATCCTACAATGAGCAGTTCTTC.

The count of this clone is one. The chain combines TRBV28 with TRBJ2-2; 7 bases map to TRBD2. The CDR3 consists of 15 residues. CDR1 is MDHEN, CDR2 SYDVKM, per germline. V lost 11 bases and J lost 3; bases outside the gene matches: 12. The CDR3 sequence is CASTWGGVYTGELFF. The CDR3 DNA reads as TGTGCCTCTACATGGGGAGGGGTTTACACCGGGGAGCTGTTTTTT.

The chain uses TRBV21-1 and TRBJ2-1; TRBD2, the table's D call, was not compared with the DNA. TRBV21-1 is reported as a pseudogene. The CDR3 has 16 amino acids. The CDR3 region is CASMRIKLVSYNEQFF. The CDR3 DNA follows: TGTGCCAGCATGAGGATTAAACTCGTTTCCTACAATGAGCAGTTCTTC.